Each of the 7 T cell receptor beta chains below was sequenced from the same sample in a study of blood T cell repertoires in COVID-19. TCRdb's table, derived via immunoSEQ multiplex PCR, lists solely in-frame clones and lacks some. Of about 250,000 clones listed, roughly 85% are singletons. Sequencing input: PBMCs or T cells enriched from blood (not recorded which). The source is a woman in her thirties or forties who had been exposed to COVID-19.

The chain combines TRBV15 with TRBJ2-2, with 7 bases that match TRBD1. This CDR3 has 18 residues. CDR1 is LNHNV and CDR2 is YYDKDF in the germline V gene (reference sequence). The V and J ends lost 0 bases and 1 base, in that order; junction bases with no gene match: 8. The CDR3 bases are TGTGCCACCAGCAGAGATCCCCGGGACAGCCGGAACACCGGGGAGCTGTTTTTT. This translates into CATSRDPRDSRNTGELFF.

The chain is built from TRBV19 and TRBJ2-5, with D unresolved. Germline V gives CDR1 LNHDA, CDR2 SQIVND (reference sequence). The CDR3 extends over 14 amino acids. Trimming stripped 3 bases from V and 1 base from J, with 9 bases between. CDR3 in DNA: TGTGCCAGTAGTATCTCAGGCCCCCAAGAGACCCAGTACTTC. Its protein is CASSISGPQETQYF. Combining the CDR3 with reference TRBV19 and TRBJ2-5 gives the whole variable domain DGGITQSPKYLFRKEGQNVTLSCEQNLNHDAMYWYRQDPGQGLRLIYYSQIVNDFQKGDIAEGYSVSREKKESFPLTVTSAQKNPTAFYLCASSISGPQETQYFGPGTRLLVL.

This chain connects TRBV7-9 to TRBJ1-1; D gene ambiguous. CDR1 and CDR2 (germline): SEHNR, FQNEAQ (reference sequence). V gave up 1 base and J gave up 1 base, with 13 bases separating them. This CDR3 spans 16 amino acids. This chain's CDR3 is CASSLDPRRGNTEAFF. As DNA, the CDR3 is TGTGCCAGCAGCTTAGACCCACGTCGGGGGAACACTGAAGCTTTCTTT.

V is TRBV27 and J is TRBJ2-3, with 10 bases lining up with TRBD2. Germline-derived CDR1 and CDR2 are MNHEY and SMNVEV (reference sequence). V lost 5 bases and J lost 7; bases outside the gene matches: 6. The CDR3 loop spans 14 amino acids. The CDR3 here is CASSLGTSVNTQYF. CDR3 nucleotide sequence: TGTGCCAGCAGTCTTGGGACTAGCGTTAATACGCAGTATTTT.

In the case of this clone: This same CDR3 is encoded by further DNA sequences in the sample. The V gene is TRBV18, the J gene TRBJ1-4; D uncertain. The CDR3 length is 15 residues. CDR1 is KGHSH and CDR2 is LQKENI in the germline V gene. Trimming removed 3 bases from V and 0 bases from J, with 8 bases in between. The CDR3: CASSPLASTNEKLFF. The CDR3 DNA reads TGTGCCAGCTCACCTCTAGCATCAACTAATGAAAAACTGTTTTTT. Filled out from reference TRBV18 and TRBJ1-4, the complete variable domain reads NAGVMQNPRHLVRRRGQEARLRCSPMKGHSHVYWYRQLPEEGLKFMVYLQKENIIDESGMPKERFSAEFPKEGPSILRIQQVVRGDSAAYFCASSPLASTNEKLFFGSGTQLSVL.

This clone was detected only once. The rearrangement links TRBV2 to TRBJ1-6; TRBD1 agrees at 7 bases. V shed 2 bases, J shed 14 bases, and the junction held 18 bases outside the gene matches. The CDR3 covers 17 residues. Germline assignment: CDR1 SNHLY and CDR2 FYNNEI. The CDR3 DNA reads TGTGCCAGCAGTGAACGGGAGGGCGGGGGACAGCGGCAGGCCCTCCACTTT. This sequence encodes CASSEREGGGQRQALHF.

The chain carries TRBV2 and TRBJ2-7; TRBD1 aligns across 10 bases. The CDR3 contains 13 residues. Germline lookup yields CDR1 SNHLY and CDR2 FYNNEI. The ends lost 8 bases at V and 6 bases at J; junction bases unmatched: 7. The CDR3 bases are TGTGCCAGCCGACAGGGGGCATCGGGCGAGCAGTACTTC. This encodes CASRQGASGEQYF. Full variable domain (rest looked up from reference TRBV2 and TRBJ2-7): EPEVTQTPSHQVTQMGQEVILRCVPISNHLYFYWYRQILGQKVEFLVSFYNNEISEKSEIFDDQFSVERPDGSNFTLKIRSTKLEDSAMYFCASRQGASGEQYFGPGTRLTVT.